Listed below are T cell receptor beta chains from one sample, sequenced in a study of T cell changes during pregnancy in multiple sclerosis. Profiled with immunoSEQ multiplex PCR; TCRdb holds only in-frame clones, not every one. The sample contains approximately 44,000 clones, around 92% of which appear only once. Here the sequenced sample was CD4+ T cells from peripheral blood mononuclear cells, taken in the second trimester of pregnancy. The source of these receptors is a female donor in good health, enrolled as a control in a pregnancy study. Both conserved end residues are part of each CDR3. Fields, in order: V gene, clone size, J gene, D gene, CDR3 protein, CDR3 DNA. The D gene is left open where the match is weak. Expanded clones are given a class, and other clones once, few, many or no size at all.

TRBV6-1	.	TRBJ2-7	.	CASSEQAYEQYF	TGTGCCAGCAGTGAACAGGCCTACGAGCAGTACTTC
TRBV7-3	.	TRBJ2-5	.	CASSPPGPYLVETQYF	TGTGCCAGCAGCCCCCCGGGTCCCTATCTGGTGGAGACCCAGTACTTC
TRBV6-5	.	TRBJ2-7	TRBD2	CASSYLLAGGIYEQYF	TGTGCCAGCAGTTACCTATTAGCGGGGGGGATTTACGAGCAGTACTTC
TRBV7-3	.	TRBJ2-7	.	CASSLMGGLEEQYF	TGTGCCAGCAGCTTAATGGGGGGGCTGGAAGAGCAGTACTTC
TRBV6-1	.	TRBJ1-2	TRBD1	CASSEGNRGGYTF	TGTGCCAGCAGTGAAGGGAACAGGGGAGGCTACACCTTC
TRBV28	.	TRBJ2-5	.	CASSFFRMRETQYF	TGTGCCAGCAGTTTTTTTAGGATGAGGGAGACCCAGTACTTC
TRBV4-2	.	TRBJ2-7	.	CASSQDLRMGDF	TGTGCCAGCAGCCAAGATCTCCGGATGGGAGACTTC
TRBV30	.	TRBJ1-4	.	CAWSKGLTTNEKLFF	TGTGCCTGGAGTAAAGGACTGACAACTAATGAAAAACTGTTTTTT
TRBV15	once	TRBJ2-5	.	CATSTRTGMETQYF	TGTGCCACCAGCACAAGGACGGGAATGGAGACCCAGTACTTC
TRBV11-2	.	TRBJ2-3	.	CASSLNWSTDTQYF	TGTGCCAGCAGCCTAAATTGGAGCACAGATACGCAGTATTTT
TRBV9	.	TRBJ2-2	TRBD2	CASSGRLAGTNTGELFF	TGTGCCAGCAGCGGTCGACTAGCGGGCACGAACACCGGGGAGCTGTTTTTT
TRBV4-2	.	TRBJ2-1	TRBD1	CASSQLRERGHNEQFF	TGTGCCAGCAGCCAGCTCAGGGAGAGGGGGCACAATGAGCAGTTCTTC
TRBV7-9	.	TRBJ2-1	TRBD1	CASSRRGTGNEQFF	TGTGCCAGCAGTCGACGCGGGACAGGGAATGAGCAGTTCTTC
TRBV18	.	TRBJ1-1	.	CASSPVGPGSNTEAFF	TGTGCCAGCTCCCCTGTCGGTCCGGGTTCGAACACTGAAGCTTTCTTT
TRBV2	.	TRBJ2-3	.	CASSETTSTDTQYF	TGTGCCAGCAGTGAGACTACTAGCACAGATACGCAGTATTTT
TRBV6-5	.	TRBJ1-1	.	CASSYQAGEAFF	TGTGCCAGCAGTTACCAGGCGGGTGAAGCTTTCTTT
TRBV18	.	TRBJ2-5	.	CASSPQANQETQYF	TGTGCCAGCTCACCACAAGCGAACCAAGAGACCCAGTACTTC
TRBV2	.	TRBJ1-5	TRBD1	CASSSTGTGGWQPQHF	TGTGCCAGCAGTTCGACCGGGACAGGGGGATGGCAGCCCCAGCATTTT
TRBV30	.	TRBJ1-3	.	CAWSRAGNTIYF	TGTGCCTGGAGCAGGGCTGGAAACACCATATATTTT
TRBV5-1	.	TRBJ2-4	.	CASSLDREGDIQYF	TGCGCCAGCAGCTTGGACAGGGAGGGAGACATTCAGTACTTC
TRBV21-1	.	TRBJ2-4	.	CADGQVWSKNIQYF	TGTGCTGACGGACAGGTGTGGTCCAAAAACATTCAGTACTTC
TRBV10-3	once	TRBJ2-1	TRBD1	CAIQGGGSSSQFF	TGTGCCATCCAAGGGGGCGGCAGCTCCTCGCAGTTCTTC
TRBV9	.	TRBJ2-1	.	CASSVTSVNNEQFF	TGTGCCAGCAGCGTTACGTCAGTCAACAATGAGCAGTTCTTC